This TCR beta chain derives from a study of blood T cell repertoires in COVID-19. The wider study: T cells, B-cell-depleted T cells, or PBMCs provided the cDNA or gDNA that served as material.

Assignment of participants to cohorts was predicated upon participant-reported clinical history. Before they entered the study, exposed participants had met a COVID-19 case within 2 weeks. Authors' processing steps: Estimation of nucleated cell counts relied on the amplification of reference gene primers. The method was immunoSEQ multiplex PCR; TCRdb's version includes in-frame clones alone and lacks a portion of them. From that table come the V and J calls and clone size; the DNA was used to work out D and trimming. The sample holds about 150,000 clones, roughly 83% seen once. This clone is a singleton in its sample. The same CDR3 is also encoded by other DNA sequences in this sample. The trim removed 6 bases at V and 3 bases at J, leaving 6 bases unmatched. CDR3 length: 15 amino acids. CDR1 is SNHLY, CDR2 FYNNEI, per germline.

The chain couples TRBV2 to TRBJ1-5, with TRBD1 identical over 9 bases. The source of this sequence is a man between 65 and 85 years old who had been exposed to COVID-19. Sequences were obtained from PBMCs or T cells enriched from blood (not recorded which). The CDR3 sequence is CASSRQGGDNQPQHF. CDR3 in DNA: TGTGCCAGCAGCCGACAGGGGGGTGACAATCAGCCCCAGCATTTT.